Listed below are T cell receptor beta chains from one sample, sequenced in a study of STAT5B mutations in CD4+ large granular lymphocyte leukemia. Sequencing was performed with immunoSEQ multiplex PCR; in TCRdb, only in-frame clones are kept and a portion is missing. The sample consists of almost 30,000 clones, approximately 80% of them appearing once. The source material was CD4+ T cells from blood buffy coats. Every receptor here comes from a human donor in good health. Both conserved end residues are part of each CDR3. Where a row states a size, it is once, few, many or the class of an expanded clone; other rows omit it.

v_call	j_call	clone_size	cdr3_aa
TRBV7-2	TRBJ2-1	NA	CASSLVKGLQFF
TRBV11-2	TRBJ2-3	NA	CASSFLETDTQYF
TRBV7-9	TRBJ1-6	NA	CASSLTGEFNSPLHF
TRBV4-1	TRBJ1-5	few	CASSPTEFNQPQHF
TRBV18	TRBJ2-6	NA	CASSPSSGANVLTF
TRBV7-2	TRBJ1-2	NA	CASSLDTGGYGYTF
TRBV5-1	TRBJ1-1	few	CASSGTDVNTEAFF
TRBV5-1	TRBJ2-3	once	CASCTGGKSTDTQYF
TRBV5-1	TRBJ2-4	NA	CASRGLVGNIQYF
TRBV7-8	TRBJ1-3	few	CASSLTGASGNTIYF
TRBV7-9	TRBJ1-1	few	CASSSVSEAFF
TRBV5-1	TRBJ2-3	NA	CASSLDSPGTDTQYF
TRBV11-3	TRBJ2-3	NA	CASSLGPPDTQYF
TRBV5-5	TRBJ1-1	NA	CASSRPTGEAFF
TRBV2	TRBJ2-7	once	CASRGHGTGPSNEQYF
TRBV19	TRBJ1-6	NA	CASSVRAPNSPLHF
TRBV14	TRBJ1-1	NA	CASSLIGGTNTEAFF
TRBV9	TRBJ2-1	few	CASSGPGQGRNEQFF
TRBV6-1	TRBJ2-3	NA	CASRWTGGNTDTQYF
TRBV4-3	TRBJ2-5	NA	CASSQDPSGGIKETQYF
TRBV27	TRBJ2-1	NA	CASSSTGDHPTYNEQFF
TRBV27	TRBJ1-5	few	CASSRYSNQPQHF
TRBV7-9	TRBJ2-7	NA	CASSFTLPEQYF
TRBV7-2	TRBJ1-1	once	CASSPRQGLMNTEAFF
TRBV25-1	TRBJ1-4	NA	CASSEYGGGNEKLFF
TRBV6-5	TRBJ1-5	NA	CASSYTGGNQPQHF
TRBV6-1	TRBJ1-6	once	CASSETLIRSGSPLHF
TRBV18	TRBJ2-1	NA	CASSRSRDRVGNEQFF
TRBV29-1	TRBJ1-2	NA	CSANRGGDYGYTF
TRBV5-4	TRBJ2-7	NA	CASSLAGYWSEQYF
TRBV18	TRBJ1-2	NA	CASSREGNYGYTF
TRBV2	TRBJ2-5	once	CASMTGQGNQETQYF
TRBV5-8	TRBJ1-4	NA	CASSIPPENEKLFF
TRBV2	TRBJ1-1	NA	CASLGTEAFF
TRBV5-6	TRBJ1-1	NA	CASSARPGENTEAFF
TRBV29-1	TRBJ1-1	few	CSVEGLPTEAFF
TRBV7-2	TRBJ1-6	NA	CASSSERGVRNSPLHF
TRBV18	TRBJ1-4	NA	CASSPGANEKLFF
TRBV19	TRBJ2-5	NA	CASSPGWVAGQETQYF
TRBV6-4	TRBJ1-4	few	CASRGTGPNEKLFF
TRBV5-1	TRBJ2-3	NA	CASSLEGNPDKDTQYF
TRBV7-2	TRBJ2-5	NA	CASSLGLASGGAETQYF
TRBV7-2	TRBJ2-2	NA	CASSRDGGLNTGELFF
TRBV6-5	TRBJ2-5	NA	CASSTDRAKGTQYF
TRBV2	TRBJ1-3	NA	CASSERRENTIYF
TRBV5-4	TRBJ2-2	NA	CASSLAGGNTGELFF
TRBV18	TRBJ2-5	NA	CASSPQETQYF
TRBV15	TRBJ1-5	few	CATSRGGNQPQHF
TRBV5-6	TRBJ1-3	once	CASTTEKTRGRFGNTIYF